What follows is one T cell receptor beta chain and its context. The target antigen is unknown. The source of the sample is a study of early T cells in non-severe SARS-CoV-2 infection. Across the study: Sequencing input comprised bulk RNA from unsorted whole blood; chain pairing was not available. Study observations and caveats: Lookups in VDJdb leaned toward anti-spike CD8 responses and missed private and CD4 specificities.

Attached unique molecular identifiers marked individual cDNA molecules. TCRdb itself ran the 5' RACE reads through MiXCR, one entry per CDR3 protein. The repertoire holds more than 95,000 distinct CDR3 sequences, 16% seen once, with roughly 1.2% in the top ten. The TCR sequence derives from an adult who was a healthcare worker with PCR-confirmed SARS-CoV-2 infection or an uninfected control (not recorded which). The material sequenced was whole blood.

DNA for the CDR3: TGCGCCAGCAGCCAGGTTGGGACAGCAGCCCGTTATCCACCCCTCCACTTT. Encoded protein: CASSQVGTAARYPPLHF. This sequence joins TRBV4-3 and TRBJ1-6; TRBD1 aligns across 7 bases. The CDR3 contains 17 residues. The germline CDR1 and CDR2 sequences are LGHNA and YSLEER. With 3 bases clipped from V and 11 bases from J, the junction kept 16 bases outside the gene matches.